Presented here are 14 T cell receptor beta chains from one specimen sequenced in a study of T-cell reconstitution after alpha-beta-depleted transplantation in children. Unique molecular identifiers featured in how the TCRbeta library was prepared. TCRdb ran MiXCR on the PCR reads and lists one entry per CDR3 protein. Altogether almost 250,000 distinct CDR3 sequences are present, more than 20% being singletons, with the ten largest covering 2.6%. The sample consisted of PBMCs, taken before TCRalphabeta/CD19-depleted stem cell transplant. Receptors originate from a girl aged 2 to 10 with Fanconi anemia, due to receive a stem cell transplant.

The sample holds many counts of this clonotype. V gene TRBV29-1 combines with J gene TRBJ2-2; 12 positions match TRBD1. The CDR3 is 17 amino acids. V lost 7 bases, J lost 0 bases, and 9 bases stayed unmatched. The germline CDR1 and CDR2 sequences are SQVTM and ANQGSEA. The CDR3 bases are TGCAGCGGTTCCGGGACAGGGGGCTACGCGAACACCGGGGAGCTGTTTTTT. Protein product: CSGSGTGGYANTGELFF.

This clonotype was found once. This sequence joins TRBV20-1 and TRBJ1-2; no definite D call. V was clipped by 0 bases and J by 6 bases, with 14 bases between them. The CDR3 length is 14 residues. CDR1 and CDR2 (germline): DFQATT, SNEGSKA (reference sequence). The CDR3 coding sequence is TGCAGTGCTAGAGATAGGGTTTCGATCAATGGCTACACCTTC. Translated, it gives CSARDRVSINGYTF.

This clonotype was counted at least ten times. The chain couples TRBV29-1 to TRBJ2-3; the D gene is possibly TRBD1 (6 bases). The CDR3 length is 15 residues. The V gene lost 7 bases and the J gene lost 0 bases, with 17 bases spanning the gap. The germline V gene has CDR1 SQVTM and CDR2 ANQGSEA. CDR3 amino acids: CSAWTAFSSTDTQYF. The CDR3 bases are TGCAGCGCTTGGACAGCCTTTTCTAGCACAGATACGCAGTATTTT.

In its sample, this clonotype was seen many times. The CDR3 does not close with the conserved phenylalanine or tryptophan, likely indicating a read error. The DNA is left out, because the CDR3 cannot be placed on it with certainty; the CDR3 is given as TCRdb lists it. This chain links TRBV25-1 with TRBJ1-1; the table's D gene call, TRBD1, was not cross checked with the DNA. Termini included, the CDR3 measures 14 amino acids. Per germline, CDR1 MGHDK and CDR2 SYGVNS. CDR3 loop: CASSDFFGTGKLSV.

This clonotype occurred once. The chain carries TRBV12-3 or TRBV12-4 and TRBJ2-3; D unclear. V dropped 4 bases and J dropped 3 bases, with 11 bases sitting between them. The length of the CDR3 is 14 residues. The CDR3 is CASSSSDLTDTQYF. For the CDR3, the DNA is TGTGCCAGCAGTTCCTCCGACCTTACAGATACGCAGTATTTT.

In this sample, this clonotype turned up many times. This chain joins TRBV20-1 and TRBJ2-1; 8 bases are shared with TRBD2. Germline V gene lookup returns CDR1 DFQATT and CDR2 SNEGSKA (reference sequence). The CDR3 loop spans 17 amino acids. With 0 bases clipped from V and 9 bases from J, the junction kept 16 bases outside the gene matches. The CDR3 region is CSARDRLAGRLGSEQFF. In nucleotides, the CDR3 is TGCAGTGCTAGAGATCGATTAGCGGGAAGGTTGGGGTCTGAGCAGTTCTTC.

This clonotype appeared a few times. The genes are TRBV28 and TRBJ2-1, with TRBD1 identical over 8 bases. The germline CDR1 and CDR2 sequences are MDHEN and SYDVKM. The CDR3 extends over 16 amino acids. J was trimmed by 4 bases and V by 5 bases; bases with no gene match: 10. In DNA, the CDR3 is TGTGCCAGCAGTACAGGGACAGGCCCCGCTTACAATGAGCAGTTCTTC. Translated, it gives CASSTGTGPAYNEQFF.

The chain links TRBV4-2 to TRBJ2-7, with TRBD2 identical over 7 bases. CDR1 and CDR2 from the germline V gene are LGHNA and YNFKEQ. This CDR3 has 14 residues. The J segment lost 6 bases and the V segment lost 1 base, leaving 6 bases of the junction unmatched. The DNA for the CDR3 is TGTGCCAGCAGCCAAGCCGCGGGAGTAGTCGAGCAGTACTTC. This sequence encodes CASSQAAGVVEQYF.

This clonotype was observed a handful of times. The CDR3 nucleotides read TGCAGCGGGGGACAGGGCTACAATGAGCAGTTCTTC. Encoded protein: CSGGQGYNEQFF. This chain uses TRBV29-1 with TRBJ2-1; 9 nucleotides match TRBD1. Looked up from germline, CDR1 is SQVTM and CDR2 is ANQGSEA. This CDR3 comprises 12 residues. Unmatched junction bases numbered 1, after V lost 7 bases and J lost 3 bases.

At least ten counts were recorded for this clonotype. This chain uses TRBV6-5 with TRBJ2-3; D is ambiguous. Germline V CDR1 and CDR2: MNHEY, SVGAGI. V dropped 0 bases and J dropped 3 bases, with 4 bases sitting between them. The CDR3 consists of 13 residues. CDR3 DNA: TGTGCCAGCAGTTACTCCGATACAGATACGCAGTATTTT. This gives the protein CASSYSDTDTQYF.

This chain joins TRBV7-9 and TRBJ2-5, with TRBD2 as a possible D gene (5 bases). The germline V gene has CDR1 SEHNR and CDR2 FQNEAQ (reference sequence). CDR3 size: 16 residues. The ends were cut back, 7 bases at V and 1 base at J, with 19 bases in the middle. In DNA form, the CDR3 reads TGTGCCAGCAACCAGAGAGCGGCGGTTTCCCAAGAGACCCAGTACTTC. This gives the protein CASNQRAAVSQETQYF.

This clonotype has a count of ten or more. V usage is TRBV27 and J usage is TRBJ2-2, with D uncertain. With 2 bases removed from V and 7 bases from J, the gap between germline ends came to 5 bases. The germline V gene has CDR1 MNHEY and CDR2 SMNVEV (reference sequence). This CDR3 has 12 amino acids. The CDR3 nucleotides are TGTGCCAGCAGTTTAAGTGGCGGGGAGCTGTTTTTT. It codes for CASSLSGGELFF.

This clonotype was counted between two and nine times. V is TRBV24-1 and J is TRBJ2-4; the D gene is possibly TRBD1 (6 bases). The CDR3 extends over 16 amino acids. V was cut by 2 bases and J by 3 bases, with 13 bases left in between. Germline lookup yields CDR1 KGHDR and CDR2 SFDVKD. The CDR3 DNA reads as TGTGCCACCAGTGATTCACAGGGAATCGGCAAAAACATTCAGTACTTC. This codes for CATSDSQGIGKNIQYF.

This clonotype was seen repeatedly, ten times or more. Written as DNA, the CDR3 is TGTGCCAGCAGTTACTGGACAGGGCAAGGTTCCTACGAGCAGTACTTC. It yields the protein CASSYWTGQGSYEQYF. This chain connects TRBV6-5 to TRBJ2-7, with 8 bases that match TRBD1. V was clipped by 1 base and J by 1 base; unmatched bases: 6. CDR3 length equals 16 residues. Germline-derived CDR1 and CDR2 are MNHEY and SVGAGI.